Here is one T cell receptor (beta chain) with its context. Its target is not known. The CDR3 has 16 residues. In germline, CDR1 is GTSNPN, CDR2 SVGIG (reference sequence). V lost 0 bases and J lost 1, with 13 bases in between. These data come from a study of T cell responses to AZD1222 COVID-19 vaccine. Study results and limitations: Only a handful of AZD1222 recipients, roughly six in all, had baseline seropositivity.

Sequenced by immunoSEQ multiplex PCR; TCRdb stores in-frame clones only, minus some. Of approximately 120,000 clones detected, 70% to 90% appear once; the ten largest clones hold roughly 18%. The V call is TRBV30, the J call TRBJ1-3; no clear D. The material was peripheral blood, obtained on day 0 of AZD1222 vaccination. The sequence was collected from an adult in good health. CDR3 sequence (DNA): TGTGCCTGGAGTGTATGGTTTGGAGATTCTGGAAACACCATATATTTT. This sequence encodes CAWSVWFGDSGNTIYF.